A single sample gave rise to the 9 T cell receptor beta chains below, sequenced in a study of blood T cell repertoires in COVID-19. Repertoires were generated with immunoSEQ multiplex PCR, while TCRdb's copy carries only in-frame clones and drops some. The sample lists 120,000 or so clones, about 70% occurring once. Sequencing was performed on peripheral blood. The receptors come from a woman aged 70 to 79 with acute or convalescent COVID-19.

The chain recombines TRBV5-4 with TRBJ1-4; 9 bases align to TRBD1. The CDR3 contains 15 residues. With 4 bases clipped from V and 6 bases from J, the junction kept 7 bases outside the gene matches. Germline V gene sequence: CDR1 SGHNT, CDR2 YYREEE (reference sequence). Here the CDR3 DNA reads TGTGCCAGCAGCAGAACAGGGGGCGCAGATGAAAAACTGTTTTTT. This codes for CASSRTGGADEKLFF.

V gene TRBV6-5 combines with J gene TRBJ1-2; 7 nucleotides line up with TRBD1. Germline CDR1 reads MNHEY; CDR2 reads SVGAGI. This CDR3 has 15 residues. Germline trimming cut 3 bases from V and 4 bases from J; bases unmatched to any gene: 8. The CDR3 loop reads CASSYSTGTTYGYTF. The CDR3 DNA reads TGTGCCAGCAGTTATTCGACAGGGACAACCTATGGCTACACCTTC.

The V and J genes are TRBV5-5 and TRBJ2-1; D is unclear. The CDR3 covers 14 residues. V shed 1 base and J shed 6 bases, with 11 bases lying between them. The germline gives CDR1 SGHKS, CDR2 YYEKEE (reference sequence). CDR3 residues: CASSLTVNPNEQFF. CDR3 DNA: TGTGCCAGCAGCTTGACAGTCAACCCCAATGAGCAGTTCTTC.

This chain joins TRBV5-6 and TRBJ2-5; possibly TRBD1 for D (6 bases). The CDR3 runs 15 residues. The ends were cut back, 2 bases at V and 2 bases at J, with 13 bases in the middle. The germline gives CDR1 SGHDT, CDR2 YYEEEE. In DNA form, the CDR3 reads TGTGCCAGCAGCTTTGGTGTACAGGGTCAAGAGACCCAGTACTTC. Residues: CASSFGVQGQETQYF.

The chain couples TRBV10-2 to TRBJ1-4; the match to TRBD1 covers 9 bases. This CDR3 is built from 16 residues. Germline V gene lookup returns CDR1 WSHSY and CDR2 SAAADI. Trimming took 3 bases from V and 8 from J; bases not matched to a gene: 10. CDR3 sequence reads: CASSDPGRQGGEKLFF. The CDR3 DNA sequence: TGCGCCAGCAGTGACCCGGGCCGACAGGGGGGCGAAAAACTGTTTTTT.

This chain connects TRBV6-5 to TRBJ1-6; D gene ambiguous. Germline V CDR1 and CDR2: MNHEY, SVGAGI. V was trimmed by 8 bases and J by 7 bases, leaving 15 bases between them. This CDR3 contains 14 residues. The CDR3 DNA reads as TGTGCCAGCTTCTCCCTGCTGCAGAATTCACCCCTCCACTTT. Its protein product is CASFSLLQNSPLHF.

This clone was found a few times. The CDR3 sequence is CASSRERTGAGANVLTF. The CDR3 DNA is TGTGCCAGCAGCCGCGAAAGAACAGGGGCTGGGGCCAACGTCCTGACTTTC. The J gene is TRBJ2-6, the V gene TRBV4-2; 7 bases line up with TRBD1. With V trimmed by 4 bases and J by 2 bases, 8 bases remained unmatched. The CDR3 covers 17 residues. The germline V gene encodes CDR1 LGHNA and CDR2 YNFKEQ.

This chain uses TRBV5-1 with TRBJ2-7; TRBD1 matches at 11 bases. The V and J ends lost 5 bases and 6 bases, in that order; junction bases with no gene match: 13. Germline CDR1 SGHRS, CDR2 YFSETQ. The CDR3 is 16 residues long. The CDR3 nucleotides are TGCGCCAGCAGTCTCGGACAGGGGGCCGTTTGGTCCGAGCAGTACTTC. Its protein is CASSLGQGAVWSEQYF. The full variable domain, rest sourced from reference TRBV5-1 and TRBJ2-7, is KAGVTQTPRYLIKTRGQQVTLSCSPISGHRSVSWYQQTPGQGLQFLFEYFSETQRNKGNFPGRFSGRQFSNSRSEMNVSTLELGDSALYLCASSLGQGAVWSEQYFGPGTRLTVT.

This chain joins TRBV10-2 and TRBJ1-6; possible D gene TRBD1, 5 bases. V was trimmed by 5 bases and J by 6 bases, leaving 8 bases between them. Germline loops: CDR1 WSHSY, CDR2 SAAADI. The CDR3 has 13 amino acids. The CDR3 protein is CASSQGTNSPLHF. In nucleotides, the CDR3 is TGCGCCAGCAGTCAGGGAACTAATTCACCCCTCCACTTT.